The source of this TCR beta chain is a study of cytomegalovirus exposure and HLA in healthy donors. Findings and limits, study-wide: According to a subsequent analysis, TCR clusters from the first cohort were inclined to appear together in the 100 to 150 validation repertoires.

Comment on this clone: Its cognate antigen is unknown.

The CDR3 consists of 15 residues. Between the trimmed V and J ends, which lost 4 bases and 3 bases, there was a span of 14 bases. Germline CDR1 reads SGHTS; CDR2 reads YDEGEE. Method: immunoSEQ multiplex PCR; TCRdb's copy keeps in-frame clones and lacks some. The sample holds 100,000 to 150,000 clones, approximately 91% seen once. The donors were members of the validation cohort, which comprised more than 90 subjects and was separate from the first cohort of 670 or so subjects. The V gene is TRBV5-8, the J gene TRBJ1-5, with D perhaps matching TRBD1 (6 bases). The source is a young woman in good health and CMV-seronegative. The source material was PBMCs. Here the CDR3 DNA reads TGTGCCAGCAGCCCAGGGGTACGAGACAATCAGCCCCAGCATTTT. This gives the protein CASSPGVRDNQPQHF. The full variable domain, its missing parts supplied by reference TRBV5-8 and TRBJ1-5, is EAGVTQSPTHLIKTRGQQATLRCSPISGHTSVYWYQQALGLGLQFLLWYDEGEERNRGNFPPRFSGRQFPNYSSELNVNALELEDSALYLCASSPGVRDNQPQHFGDGTRLSIL.